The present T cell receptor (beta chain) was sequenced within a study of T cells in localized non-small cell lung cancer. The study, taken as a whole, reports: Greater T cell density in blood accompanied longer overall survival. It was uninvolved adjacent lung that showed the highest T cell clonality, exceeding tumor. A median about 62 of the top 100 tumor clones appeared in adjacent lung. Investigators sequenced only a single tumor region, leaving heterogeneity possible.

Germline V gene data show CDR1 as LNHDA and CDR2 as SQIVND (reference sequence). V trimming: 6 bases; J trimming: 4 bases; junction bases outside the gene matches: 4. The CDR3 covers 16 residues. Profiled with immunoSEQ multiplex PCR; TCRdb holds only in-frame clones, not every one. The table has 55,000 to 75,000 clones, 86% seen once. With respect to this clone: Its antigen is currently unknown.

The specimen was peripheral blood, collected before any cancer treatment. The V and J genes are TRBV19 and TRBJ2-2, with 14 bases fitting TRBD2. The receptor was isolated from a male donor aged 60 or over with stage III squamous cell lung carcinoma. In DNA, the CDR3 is TGTGCCAGTAGACCTGGACTAGCGGGGGGCACCGGGGAGCTGTTTTTT. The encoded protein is CASRPGLAGGTGELFF.